These 20 T cell receptor beta chains were sequenced from one sample in a study of T cell repertoires in cytomegalovirus infection. Their antigens remain unidentified. TCRdb independently ran MiXCR on the reads; one entry per CDR3 protein. The sample has hundreds of thousands of distinct CDR3 sequences, more than 30% seen once. The starting material was cultured PBMCs, obtained from culture after CMV antigen stimulation. These receptors were collected from a human donor in good health (CMV status not recorded). Some clones in this sample may be carry-over from other donors' samples.

This clonotype was detected a few times. V gene TRBV11-2 combines with J gene TRBJ2-1; TRBD1 matches 9 bases. The CDR3 totals 15 residues. Losses at the gene ends were 3 bases for V and 8 bases for J; bases not matched to a gene: 8. CDR1 and CDR2 from the germline V gene are SGHAT and FQNNGV. The CDR3 is CASSFSGTGRYEQFF. The CDR3 nucleotides read TGTGCCAGCAGCTTCAGTGGGACAGGGAGGTATGAGCAGTTCTTC.

This chain joins TRBV6-2 or TRBV6-3 and TRBJ2-1, with D tentatively TRBD2 (5 bases). CDR3 size: 13 residues. Germline loops: CDR1 MNHEY, CDR2 SVGEGT. V was cut by 6 bases and J by 4 bases, with 10 bases left in between. Here the CDR3 DNA reads TGTGCCAGCAGACTAGGTGCGTACAATGAGCAGTTCTTC. Translation: CASRLGAYNEQFF.

This clonotype was seen only a few times. V is TRBV24-1 and J is TRBJ1-3; the match to TRBD1 covers 7 bases. V trimming: 4 bases; J trimming: 2 bases; junction bases outside the gene matches: 10. CDR1 is KGHDR, CDR2 SFDVKD, per germline. The CDR3 extends over 17 amino acids. Here the CDR3 reads CATSDLDRARTGNTIYF. CDR3 coding DNA: TGTGCCACCAGTGACCTCGACAGGGCTAGAACTGGAAACACCATATATTTT.

This clonotype has only a few counts. The chain is built from TRBV19 and TRBJ1-2; 10 nucleotides agree with TRBD1. CDR3 length: 14 amino acids. Germline V gene data show CDR1 as LNHDA and CDR2 as SQIVND (reference sequence). The V gene end was trimmed by 6 bases and the J gene end by 2 bases; junction bases not matched to a gene: 3. CDR3 coding DNA: TGTGCCAGTAGGGAGACAGGGGGCAACTATGGCTACACCTTC. It codes for CASRETGGNYGYTF.

V usage is TRBV28 and J usage is TRBJ2-3, with TRBD1 matching over 8 bases. Germline V CDR1 and CDR2: MDHEN, SYDVKM. This CDR3 has 15 amino acids. The J segment lost 4 bases and the V segment lost 5 bases, leaving 8 bases of the junction unmatched. The DNA for the CDR3 is TGTGCCAGCAGTGCCGCCGGGACAGGTTCAGATACGCAGTATTTT. Its translation: CASSAAGTGSDTQYF.

This clonotype was recorded a few times. V gene TRBV7-8 combines with J gene TRBJ1-5; no firm D call. The V and J ends lost 11 bases and 7 bases respectively, with 6 bases between them. This CDR3 comprises 9 residues. CDR1 and CDR2 (germline): SGHVS, FQNEAQ. The CDR3 sequence is CAGSQPQHF. In DNA form, the CDR3 reads TGTGCCGGAAGCCAGCCCCAGCATTTT. Filled out from reference TRBV7-8 and TRBJ1-5, the complete variable domain reads GAGVSQSPRYKVAKRGQDVALRCDPISGHVSLFWYQQALGQGPEFLTYFQNEAQLDKSGLPSDRFFAERPEGSVSTLKIQRTQQEDSAVYLCAGSQPQHFGDGTRLSIL.

There are a few counts of this clonotype. The chain carries TRBV6-6 and TRBJ2-2, with 7 bases matching TRBD1. J was trimmed by 5 bases and V by 3 bases; bases with no gene match: 6. The length of the CDR3 is 15 residues. Germline V gene sequence: CDR1 MNHNY, CDR2 SVGAGI (reference sequence). The CDR3 DNA follows: TGTGCCAGCAGTTATACACAGGGGCTAACCGGGGAGCTGTTTTTT. Protein: CASSYTQGLTGELFF.

The chain couples TRBV6-2 or TRBV6-3 to TRBJ2-3; TRBD1 aligns across 12 bases. This CDR3 contains 19 residues. The ends lost 6 bases at V and 4 bases at J; junction bases unmatched: 17. CDR1 is MNHEY and CDR2 is SVGEGT in the germline V gene. CDR3 protein: CASRRRSTGTGGAADTQYF. CDR3 DNA: TGTGCCAGCAGACGCAGATCAACCGGGACAGGGGGCGCGGCAGATACGCAGTATTTT.

There are a few counts of this clonotype. The chain links TRBV4-1 to TRBJ2-2; D is ambiguous. This CDR3 contains 12 residues. With 1 base removed from V and 5 bases from J, the gap between germline ends came to 2 bases. CDR1 and CDR2 from the germline V gene are MGHRA and YSYEKL. For the CDR3, the DNA is TGCGCCAGCAGCCAAGCGACCGGGGAGCTGTTTTTT. This translates into CASSQATGELFF.

This clonotype appeared a single time. J is TRBJ2-2 and V is TRBV6-2 or TRBV6-3, with 10 positions matching TRBD2. The CDR3 runs to 17 residues. Per germline, CDR1 MNHEY and CDR2 SVGEGT. Trimming removed 2 bases from V and 1 base from J; junction bases left unmatched: 4. As DNA, the CDR3 is TGTGCCAGCAGTTACCCCAGGACTAGCGGGAACACCGGGGAGCTGTTTTTT. Translating it yields CASSYPRTSGNTGELFF.

This clonotype turned up a few times. This rearrangement joins TRBV20-1 to TRBJ2-7, with TRBD2 matching 13 bases. CDR3 size: 18 residues. CDR1 is DFQATT, CDR2 SNEGSKA, per germline (reference sequence). With 2 bases clipped from V and 3 bases from J, the junction kept 13 bases outside the gene matches. DNA of the CDR3: TGCAGTGCTAGACCACCCGGGACTAGCGGGACTTCGGACTACGAGCAGTACTTC. Amino acid sequence: CSARPPGTSGTSDYEQYF.

The rearrangement joins TRBV10-3 to TRBJ1-2; 8 bases line up with TRBD1. V lost 6 bases to trimming and J lost 6 bases; unmatched junction nucleotides: 6. Germline CDR1 reads ENHRY; CDR2 reads SYGVKD. This CDR3 is built from 13 residues. CDR3 sequence (DNA): TGTGCCATCAGGGGGGGGACAGGAAATGGCTACACCTTC. It encodes CAIRGGTGNGYTF.

The rearrangement joins TRBV7-2 to TRBJ2-1; the D gene is possibly TRBD2 (5 bases). V shed 4 bases and J shed 3 bases, with 10 bases lying between them. Germline loops: CDR1 SGHTA, CDR2 FQGNSA. The CDR3 contains 14 residues. The CDR3 loop is CASSSRGLYNEQFF. As DNA, the CDR3 is TGTGCCAGCAGCTCACGCGGACTCTACAATGAGCAGTTCTTC.

The table lists this clonotype with many counts. This rearrangement joins TRBV28 to TRBJ1-2; 8 bases map to TRBD1. This CDR3 spans 13 amino acids. The V and J ends lost 3 bases and 7 bases, in that order; junction bases with no gene match: 4. CDR1 and CDR2 (germline): MDHEN, SYDVKM. The CDR3 region has the DNA TGTGCCAGCAGTTTGCCAGGGGGCCTTGGCTACACCTTC. Its translation: CASSLPGGLGYTF.

V and J are TRBV29-1 and TRBJ2-1; 12 nucleotides align to TRBD2. This CDR3 is built from 15 residues. Germline V gene lookup returns CDR1 SQVTM and CDR2 ANQGSEA. With 7 bases clipped from V and 0 bases from J, the junction kept 4 bases outside the gene matches. CDR3 in amino acids: CSATTSGSSYNEQFF. Written as DNA, the CDR3 is TGCAGCGCCACGACTAGCGGGAGCTCCTACAATGAGCAGTTCTTC.

This clonotype came up many times. This sequence joins TRBV7-2 and TRBJ2-1; D remains unclear. V was clipped by 1 base and J by 5 bases, with 9 bases between them. This CDR3 region has 14 residues. CDR1 and CDR2 (germline): SGHTA, FQGNSA. DNA of the CDR3: TGTGCCAGCAGCTTAGGGGCCATCGACAATGAGCAGTTCTTC. Translated, it gives CASSLGAIDNEQFF.

The chain employs TRBV28 and TRBJ2-1; weak D call: TRBD1 (5 bases). This CDR3 contains 16 residues. The germline CDR1 and CDR2 sequences are MDHEN and SYDVKM. V dropped 4 bases and J dropped 4 bases, with 17 bases sitting between them. Here the CDR3 reads CASSSPGAGQYNEQFF. In nucleotides, the CDR3 is TGTGCCAGCAGTTCCCCCGGCGCAGGGCAGTACAATGAGCAGTTCTTC.

V is TRBV12-3 or TRBV12-4 and J is TRBJ2-1; possibly TRBD2 for D (6 bases). This CDR3 has 14 residues. Trimming removed 2 bases at V and 8 bases at J, with 13 bases between. CDR3 sequence (DNA): TGTGCCAGCAGTTTACGCGGGACGGCGGATGAGCAGTTCTTC. Its translation: CASSLRGTADEQFF.

This sequence joins TRBV6-2 or TRBV6-3 and TRBJ2-7; D is possibly TRBD1 (6 bases). This CDR3 is built from 15 residues. Trimming left V 4 bases short and J 6 bases short, with 19 bases between. Germline V lookup: CDR1 MNHEY, CDR2 SVGEGT. DNA for the CDR3: TGTGCCAGCAGTTCACGACAGGAAGGCTCCCTCGAGCAGTACTTC. This translates into CASSSRQEGSLEQYF.

The genes are TRBV12-3 or TRBV12-4 and TRBJ1-1, with D unclear. The CDR3 is made up of 14 amino acids. V was clipped by 5 bases and J by 4 bases, with 14 bases between them. CDR3 sequence: CASSRPGFRTEAFF. For the CDR3, the DNA is TGTGCCAGCAGTCGACCGGGCTTCCGCACTGAAGCTTTCTTT.